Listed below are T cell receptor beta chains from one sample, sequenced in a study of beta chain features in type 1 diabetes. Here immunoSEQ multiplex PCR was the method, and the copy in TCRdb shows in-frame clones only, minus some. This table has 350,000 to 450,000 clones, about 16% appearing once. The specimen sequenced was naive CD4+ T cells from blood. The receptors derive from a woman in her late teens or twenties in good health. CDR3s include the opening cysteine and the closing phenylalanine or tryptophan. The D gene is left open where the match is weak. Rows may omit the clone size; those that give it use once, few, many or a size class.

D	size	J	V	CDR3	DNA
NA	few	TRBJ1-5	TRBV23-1	CASSQSTPRGQPQHF	TGCGCCAGCAGTCAATCAACCCCCAGGGGTCAGCCCCAGCATTTT
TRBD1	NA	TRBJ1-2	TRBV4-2	CASSSQGERFYGYTF	TGTGCCAGCAGCTCACAGGGGGAGAGGTTCTATGGCTACACCTTC
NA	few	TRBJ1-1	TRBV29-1	CSVQTRMNTEAFF	TGCAGCGTACAGACACGTATGAACACTGAAGCTTTCTTT
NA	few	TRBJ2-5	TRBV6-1	CASSEAFTGQETQYF	TGTGCCAGCAGTGAAGCATTCACAGGGCAAGAGACCCAGTACTTC
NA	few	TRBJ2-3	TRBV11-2	CASSLVGSSDTQYF	TGTGCCAGCAGCTTAGTGGGCAGTTCAGATACGCAGTATTTT
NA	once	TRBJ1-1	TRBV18	CASSPRGSNTEAFF	TGTGCCAGCTCACCTAGGGGTTCCAACACTGAAGCTTTCTTT
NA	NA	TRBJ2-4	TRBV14	CASSQGSFWGRDIQYF	TGTGCCAGCAGCCAAGGGTCATTTTGGGGGCGGGACATTCAGTACTTC
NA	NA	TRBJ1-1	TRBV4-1	CASSRPEFRNTEAFF	TGCGCCAGCAGCCGCCCGGAGTTTAGGAACACTGAAGCTTTCTTT
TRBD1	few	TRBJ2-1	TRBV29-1	CSVDRTGTANNEQFF	TGCAGCGTTGACCGAACCGGGACAGCAAACAATGAGCAGTTCTTC
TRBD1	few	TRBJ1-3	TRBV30	CAWSRGNGNTIYF	TGTGCCTGGAGCAGGGGGAATGGAAACACCATATATTTT
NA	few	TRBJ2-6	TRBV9	CASSVAGESSGANVLTF	TGTGCCAGCAGCGTAGCGGGAGAATCCTCTGGGGCCAACGTCCTGACTTTC
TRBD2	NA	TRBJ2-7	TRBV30	CAWRRPGGSYEQYF	TGTGCCTGGAGGAGACCCGGGGGGAGTTACGAGCAGTACTTC
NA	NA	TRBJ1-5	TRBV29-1	CSVAGRVGQPQHF	TGCAGCGTTGCTGGCAGGGTAGGACAGCCCCAGCATTTT
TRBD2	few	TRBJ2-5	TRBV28	CASSLPSGRGRETQYF	TGTGCCAGCAGTCTTCCTAGCGGGAGGGGACGGGAGACCCAGTACTTC
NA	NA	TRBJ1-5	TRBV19	CATTQGGQPQHF	TGTGCCACTACGCAGGGAGGCCAGCCCCAGCATTTT
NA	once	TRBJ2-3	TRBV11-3	CASSLAGLSTDTQYF	TGTGCCAGCAGCTTAGCCGGACTCAGCACAGATACGCAGTATTTT
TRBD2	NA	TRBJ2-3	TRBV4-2	CASKVGGRAIDTQYF	TGTGCCAGCAAGGTTGGCGGGAGGGCCATAGATACGCAGTATTTT
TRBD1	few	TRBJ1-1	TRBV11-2	CASRRTGETEAFF	TGTGCCAGCAGAAGGACAGGCGAGACTGAAGCTTTCTTT
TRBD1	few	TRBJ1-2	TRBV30	CAWSGQGANYGYTF	TGTGCCTGGAGTGGTCAGGGGGCAAACTATGGCTACACCTTC
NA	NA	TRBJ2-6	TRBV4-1	CASSQERGTGANVLTF	TGCGCCAGCAGCCAAGAGAGGGGGACTGGGGCCAACGTCCTGACTTTC
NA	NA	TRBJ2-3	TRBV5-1	CASSLGRGTDTQYF	TGCGCCAGCAGCTTAGGGCGGGGCACAGATACGCAGTATTTT
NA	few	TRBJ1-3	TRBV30	CACDSTSGNTIYF	TGTGCATGTGACAGCACCTCTGGAAACACCATATATTTT
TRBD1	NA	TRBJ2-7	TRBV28	CASSLTGTGATKQYF	TGTGCCAGCAGTTTGACCGGGACAGGGGCTACGAAGCAGTACTTC
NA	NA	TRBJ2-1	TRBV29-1	CSGRGGWNEQFF	TGCAGCGGAAGAGGAGGGTGGAATGAGCAGTTCTTC
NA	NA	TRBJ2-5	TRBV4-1	CASSHSALLQETQYF	TGCGCCAGCAGCCACTCAGCACTACTTCAAGAGACCCAGTACTTC
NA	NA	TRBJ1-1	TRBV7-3	CASSFAKNTEAFF	TGTGCCAGCAGCTTCGCGAAGAACACTGAAGCTTTCTTT
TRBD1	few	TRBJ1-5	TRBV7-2	CASSSRGQPQHF	TGTGCCAGCAGCTCCAGGGGGCAGCCCCAGCATTTT
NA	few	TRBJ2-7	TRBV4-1	CASSQDRAYLSYEQYF	TGCGCCAGCAGCCAAGATAGAGCGTACCTCTCCTACGAGCAGTACTTC
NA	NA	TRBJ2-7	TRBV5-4	CASSLIGSLFFYEQYF	TGTGCCAGCAGCTTGATCGGGAGCTTGTTCTTCTACGAGCAGTACTTC
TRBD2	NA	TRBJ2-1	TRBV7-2	CASSLGAKYGRAIDNEQFF	TGTGCCAGCAGCTTAGGCGCAAAGTACGGGAGGGCCATCGACAATGAGCAGTTCTTC
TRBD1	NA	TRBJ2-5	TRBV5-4	CASSLKGGETQYF	TGTGCCAGCAGCTTGAAAGGGGGCGAGACCCAGTACTTC
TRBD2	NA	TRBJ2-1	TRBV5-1	CASSLLAGNYNEQFF	TGCGCCAGCAGCTTACTAGCGGGGAATTACAATGAGCAGTTCTTC
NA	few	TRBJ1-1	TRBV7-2	CASSLGPGMGTEAFF	TGTGCCAGCAGCTTAGGGCCGGGAATGGGCACTGAAGCTTTCTTT
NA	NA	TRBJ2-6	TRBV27	CASTTTGANVLTF	TGTGCCAGCACGACTACTGGGGCCAACGTCCTGACTTTC
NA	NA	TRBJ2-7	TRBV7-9	CASSLGGHPYEQYF	TGTGCCAGCAGCTTAGGGGGACACCCCTACGAGCAGTACTTC
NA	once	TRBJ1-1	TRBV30	CAWTRGRGHEAFF	TGTGCCTGGACTCGGGGCAGGGGCCATGAAGCTTTCTTT
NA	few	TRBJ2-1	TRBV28	CASRGSAGTAHNEQFF	TGTGCCAGCAGGGGTTCCGCCGGGACTGCGCACAATGAGCAGTTCTTC
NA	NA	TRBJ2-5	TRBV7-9	CASIGGPRETQYF	TGTGCCAGCATTGGAGGGCCTCGGGAGACCCAGTACTTC
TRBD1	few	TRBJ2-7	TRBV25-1	CASSSFDRAGEQYF	TGTGCCAGCAGTTCCTTTGACAGGGCCGGCGAGCAGTACTTC
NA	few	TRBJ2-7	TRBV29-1	CSVGRGARGYEQYF	TGCAGCGTTGGAAGGGGGGCCAGGGGGTACGAGCAGTACTTC
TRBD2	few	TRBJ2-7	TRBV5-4	CASSLGKLAGTDYEQYF	TGTGCCAGCAGCTTGGGAAAACTAGCGGGAACTGACTACGAGCAGTACTTC
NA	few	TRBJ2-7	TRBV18	CASSGRQVTYEQYF	TGTGCCAGCTCAGGGAGACAGGTAACCTACGAGCAGTACTTC
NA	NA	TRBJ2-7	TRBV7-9	CASTLGQYEQYF	TGTGCCAGCACCCTGGGGCAGTACGAGCAGTACTTC
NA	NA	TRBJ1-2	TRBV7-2	CASSSEQILNYGYTF	TGTGCCAGCAGCTCCGAACAGATATTAAACTATGGCTACACCTTC
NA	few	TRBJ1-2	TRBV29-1	CSSKGGLLDYGYTF	TGCAGCTCCAAGGGGGGGCTTCTGGACTATGGCTACACCTTC
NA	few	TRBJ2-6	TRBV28	CASSLPSGANVLTF	TGTGCCAGCAGTTTACCGTCTGGGGCCAACGTCCTGACTTTC
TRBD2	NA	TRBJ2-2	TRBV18	CASSPQRGRAPTGELFF	TGTGCCAGCTCACCACAGCGCGGGAGGGCCCCCACCGGGGAGCTGTTTTTT
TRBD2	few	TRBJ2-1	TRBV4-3	CASSQDIASGRHEQFF	TGCGCCAGCAGCCAAGATATAGCTAGCGGGAGGCATGAGCAGTTCTTC
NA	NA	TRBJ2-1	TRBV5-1	CASSLVAGNNNEQFF	TGCGCCAGCAGCTTGGTGGCGGGGAATAACAATGAGCAGTTCTTC
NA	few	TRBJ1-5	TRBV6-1	CASSEGAMGNQPQHF	TGTGCCAGCAGTGAGGGGGCTATGGGCAATCAGCCCCAGCATTTT
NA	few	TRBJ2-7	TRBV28	CASSFPSGYFFF	TGTGCCAGCAGTTTTCCCTCGGGGTACTTCTTTTTC
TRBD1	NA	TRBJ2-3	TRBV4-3	CASSQGQGPRTDTQYF	TGCGCCAGCAGCCAAGGACAGGGACCCCGCACAGATACGCAGTATTTT
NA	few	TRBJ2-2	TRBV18	CASSLDILTGELFF	TGTGCCAGCTCCCTCGACATACTCACCGGGGAGCTGTTTTTT
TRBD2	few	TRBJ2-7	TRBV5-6	CASSFPRLSGSFTLSEQYF	TGTGCCAGCAGCTTCCCAAGGCTCAGCGGGAGTTTTACATTGAGCGAGCAGTACTTC
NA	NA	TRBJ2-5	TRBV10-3	CAISGSGEETQYF	TGTGCCATCAGTGGATCAGGGGAAGAGACCCAGTACTTC
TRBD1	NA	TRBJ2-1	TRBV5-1	CASSFGDRIYNEQFF	TGCGCCAGCAGCTTTGGGGACAGAATATACAATGAGCAGTTCTTC
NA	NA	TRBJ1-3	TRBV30	CAWSVGGENTIYF	TGTGCCTGGAGTGTAGGAGGGGAGAACACCATATATTTT
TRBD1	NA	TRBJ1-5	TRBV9	CASSPGDRVGQPQHF	TGTGCCAGCAGCCCCGGTGACAGGGTAGGTCAGCCCCAGCATTTT
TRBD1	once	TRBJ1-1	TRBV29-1	CSVQRTGKAFF	TGCAGCGTACAAAGGACAGGGAAGGCTTTCTTT
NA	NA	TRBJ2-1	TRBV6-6	CASSNRYNEQFF	TGTGCCAGCAGCAACAGATACAATGAGCAGTTCTTC